The 24 T cell receptor beta chains listed next were all sequenced from one sample in a study of T cells in Graves' hyperthyroidism and ophthalmopathy. From RNA transcripts, TCR beta CDR3 regions were amplified. HTBI primers were the set used in a first-round RT-PCR of the TCR CDR3. TCRdb used MiXCR to reprocess the multiplex PCR reads, holding one entry per CDR3 protein. The table lists almost 600,000 distinct CDR3 sequences, approximately 15% of them singletons. Sequenced: blood. These receptors originate from a woman younger than 45 with Graves' hyperthyroidism that later progressed to Graves' ophthalmopathy.

This clonotype was counted ten times or more. The rearrangement links TRBV7-9 to TRBJ1-4; 9 bases line up with TRBD1. CDR1 and CDR2 from the germline V gene are SEHNR and FQNEAQ (reference sequence). V lost 1 base, J lost 8 bases, and 5 bases stayed unmatched. This CDR3 spans 15 amino acids. CDR3 residues: CASSLGDRDNEKLFF. CDR3 nucleotides: TGTGCCAGCAGCTTAGGGGACAGGGATAACGAAAAACTGTTTTTT.

In its sample, this clonotype was seen a few times. Just one base apart from a much larger clone, this may be a read error. Lacking the conserved final phenylalanine or tryptophan, this CDR3 likely reflects a read error. This rearrangement joins TRBV5-1 to TRBJ1-2; D remains ambiguous. CDR1 and CDR2 (germline): SGHRS, YFSETQ. Trimming cost V 4 bases and J 7 bases, with 11 bases left between them. This CDR3 spans 12 amino acids. For the CDR3, the DNA is TGCGCCAGCAGCGAGGCCCAGTCTGGCTACACCTTG. This encodes CASSEAQSGYTL.

This clonotype was counted at least ten times. The rearrangement joins TRBV13 to TRBJ2-7, with D unresolved. The CDR3 has 12 residues. Germline V gene sequence: CDR1 PRHDT, CDR2 FYEKMQ (reference sequence). Trimming stripped 5 bases from V and 7 bases from J, with 12 bases between. In DNA form, the CDR3 reads TGTGCCAGCAGCATAGCAGATCGGGAGCAGTACTTC. Translation gives CASSIADREQYF.

This clonotype was picked up many times. The chain links TRBV9 to TRBJ2-7; 14 bases are a match to TRBD2. The CDR3 is 18 amino acids. V lost 2 bases and J lost 2; bases outside the gene matches: 9. Looked up from germline, CDR1 is SGDLS and CDR2 is YYNGEE. Written as DNA, the CDR3 is TGTGCCAGCAGCGTGGGGGGGACTAGCGGGAGAGCAGCCTACGAGCAGTACTTC. It is translated as CASSVGGTSGRAAYEQYF.

About this clonotype itself: Just one base apart from a much larger clone, this may be a read error. This chain joins TRBV3-1 and TRBJ1-1; unclear D gene. This CDR3 is 16 amino acids long. Trimming pared 2 bases from V and 0 bases from J, leaving 13 bases between. Per germline, CDR1 LGHDT and CDR2 YNNKEL (reference sequence). CDR3: CASSQFSRNMNTEAFF. In DNA form, the CDR3 reads TGTGCCAGCAGCCAATTTTCCAGGAACATGAACACTGAAGCTTTCTTT.

This clonotype was seen many times. The rearrangement uses TRBV7-9 and TRBJ2-5; D may be TRBD2 (7 bases). Germline V gene data show CDR1 as SEHNR and CDR2 as FQNEAQ (reference sequence). The CDR3 covers 13 residues. The V and J ends lost 8 bases and 2 bases respectively, with 12 bases between them. CDR3 bases: TGTGCCAGCTGGGGGGGCAGGCAAGAGACCCAGTACTTC. Translating gives CASWGGRQETQYF.

CDR3 amino acids: CASSPPPGYGELFF. In nucleotides, the CDR3 is TGTGCCAGCAGTCCCCCGCCAGGGTACGGGGAGCTGTTTTTT. This rearrangement joins TRBV28 to TRBJ2-2; a possible D gene is TRBD1 (5 bases). Deletions cut 5 bases from V and 7 bases from J, with 14 bases between. Germline lookup yields CDR1 MDHEN and CDR2 SYDVKM. The CDR3 has 14 amino acids.

Turning to this clonotype: A much larger clone differs by one base, so this may be a read error. Here the CDR3 reads CASSLEQFGAEAFF. As DNA, the CDR3 is TGTGCCAGCAGCTTGGAGCAGTTTGGCGCTGAAGCTTTCTTT. The chain recombines TRBV5-4 with TRBJ1-1; D is unclear. CDR3 length equals 14 residues. The germline CDR1 and CDR2 sequences are SGHNT and YYREEE (reference sequence). Between the trimmed V and J ends, which lost 0 bases and 6 bases, there was a span of 12 bases.

This rearrangement joins TRBV5-5 to TRBJ2-1, with 10 nucleotides matching TRBD2. Germline CDR1 reads SGHKS; CDR2 reads YYEKEE (reference sequence). The CDR3 has 15 residues. V was clipped by 1 base and J by 6 bases; unmatched bases: 4. The CDR3 DNA reads as TGTGCCAGCAGCTTGACTAGCGGGACTAGCAATGAGCAGTTCTTC. This codes for CASSLTSGTSNEQFF.

This clonotype was detected a few times. This likely comes from a read error, as the CDR3 has no conserved phenylalanine or tryptophan at its end. V is TRBV5-1 and J is TRBJ1-1; D uncertain. Trimming removed 0 bases from V and 0 bases from J, with 6 bases in between. The CDR3 covers 14 residues. In germline, CDR1 is SGHRS, CDR2 YFSETQ. The CDR3 DNA follows: TGCGCCAGCAGCTTGGGCTACATGAACACTGAAGCTTTCCTT. This gives the protein CASSLGYMNTEAFL.

V usage is TRBV19 and J usage is TRBJ2-1; 10 bases are shared with TRBD2. The CDR3 contains 15 residues. Germline V CDR1 and CDR2: LNHDA, SQIVND (reference sequence). The V gene end was trimmed by 5 bases and the J gene end by 10 bases; junction bases not matched to a gene: 11. The CDR3 region is CASSVLAGSSEEQFF. In DNA form, the CDR3 reads TGTGCCAGTAGTGTACTAGCGGGGTCCTCGGAAGAGCAGTTCTTC.

This CDR3 reads CSASTGGAEAFF. CDR3 DNA sequence: TGCAGTGCTAGTACAGGGGGCGCTGAAGCTTTCTTT. The rearrangement uses TRBV20-1 and TRBJ1-1; 9 bases align to TRBD1. CDR1 is DFQATT, CDR2 SNEGSKA, per germline (reference sequence). The CDR3 contains 12 residues. Trimming removed 3 bases from V and 6 bases from J; junction bases left unmatched: 2.

The gene calls are TRBV6-1 and TRBJ2-2; TRBD2 aligns across 7 bases. CDR1 is MNHNS, CDR2 SASEGT, per germline. The CDR3 consists of 14 residues. V lost 5 bases to trimming and J lost 5 bases; unmatched junction nucleotides: 5. DNA for the CDR3: TGTGCCAGCAGTAGGGAGGGCCAAACCGGGGAGCTGTTTTTT. Amino acid sequence: CASSREGQTGELFF.

The sample holds a few counts of this clonotype. A read error is possible here, since a much larger clone lies one base away. V and J are TRBV24-1 and TRBJ2-3; unclear D gene. Germline V CDR1 and CDR2: KGHDR, SFDVKD. The ends were cut back, 9 bases at V and 0 bases at J, with 15 bases in the middle. The CDR3 length is 15 residues. The CDR3 coding sequence is TGTGCCACCGGCTCGCAGTTGTCGAGCACAGATACGCAGTATTTT. Encoded protein: CATGSQLSSTDTQYF.

This clonotype was counted ten times or more. The chain employs TRBV19 and TRBJ2-2; TRBD2 might be the D (6 bases). CDR1 is LNHDA and CDR2 is SQIVND in the germline V gene (reference sequence). The ends were cut back, 3 bases at V and 1 base at J, with 9 bases in the middle. The CDR3 has 15 residues. CDR3 bases: TGTGCCAGTAGTATGGGAGGAGGGAACACCGGGGAGCTGTTTTTT. It codes for CASSMGGGNTGELFF.

This clonotype was observed many times. The chain employs TRBV2 and TRBJ2-1; 9 bases map to TRBD2. Unmatched junction bases numbered 7, after V lost 2 bases and J lost 2 bases. The CDR3 runs to 17 residues. Germline lookup yields CDR1 SNHLY and CDR2 FYNNEI. The CDR3, as DNA: TGTGCCAGCAGTGAAAGGCTAGCGGGACCGACCTACAATGAGCAGTTCTTC. Encoded protein: CASSERLAGPTYNEQFF.

This clonotype has ten or more counts. The chain joins TRBV11-3 to TRBJ2-1, with a possible D match to TRBD1 (6 bases). V gave up 5 bases and J gave up 0 bases, with 11 bases separating them. Germline V lookup: CDR1 SGHNT, CDR2 YENEEA. CDR3 length: 15 residues. The CDR3: CASSTQGSSYNEQFF. The CDR3 coding sequence is TGTGCCAGCAGCACCCAGGGGAGCTCCTACAATGAGCAGTTCTTC.

This clonotype was counted once. This rearrangement joins TRBV2 to TRBJ1-1; 7 positions match TRBD1. The V segment lost 4 bases and the J segment 4 bases; nucleotides outside the gene matches: 6. The germline V gene has CDR1 SNHLY and CDR2 FYNNEI. The CDR3 extends over 14 amino acids. The CDR3 loop is CASSGKGAGTEAFF. The CDR3 region has the DNA TGTGCCAGCAGTGGAAAGGGGGCGGGCACTGAAGCTTTCTTT.

This clonotype was picked up many times. This sequence joins TRBV9 and TRBJ2-7, with D possibly matching TRBD2 (6 bases). Trimming stripped 0 bases from V and 4 bases from J, with 14 bases between. There are 15 residues in the CDR3. From germline, CDR1 is SGDLS and CDR2 YYNGEE. The CDR3 loop is CASSVGTGVMYEQYF. The CDR3 DNA reads TGTGCCAGCAGCGTAGGCACGGGAGTTATGTACGAGCAGTACTTC.

In this sample, this clonotype turned up many times. This chain joins TRBV11-2 and TRBJ2-5, with 7 bases matching TRBD2. The trim removed 8 bases at V and 2 bases at J, leaving 11 bases unmatched. The CDR3 has 15 residues. The germline CDR1 and CDR2 sequences are SGHAT and FQNNGV. CDR3 amino acids: CASAGLAAGQETQYF. The CDR3 DNA follows: TGTGCCAGCGCGGGGCTAGCAGCGGGGCAAGAGACCCAGTACTTC.

This clonotype came up many times. The chain is built from TRBV10-3 and TRBJ2-7, with TRBD1 matching over 8 bases. The CDR3 is made up of 15 amino acids. The trim removed 7 bases at V and 5 bases at J, leaving 13 bases unmatched. The germline CDR1 and CDR2 sequences are ENHRY and SYGVKD. This CDR3 is CAIMAGRQGADEQYF. The CDR3 DNA reads as TGTGCCATCATGGCGGGTAGGCAGGGGGCAGACGAGCAGTACTTC.

Comment on this clonotype: Being one base from a much bigger clone, this may be a read error. The genes are TRBV29-1 and TRBJ2-7; TRBD1 matches at 10 bases. This CDR3 contains 13 residues. CDR1 is SQVTM and CDR2 is ANQGSEA in the germline V gene. CDR3 loop: CSHTGQGKYGQYF. The CDR3 DNA reads as TGCAGCCATACGGGACAGGGGAAGTACGGGCAGTACTTC.

This clonotype was seen only a few times. V is TRBV3-1 and J is TRBJ2-7; maybe TRBD2 (6 bases). Germline CDR1 is LGHDT and CDR2 is YNNKEL (reference sequence). CDR3 length equals 15 residues. V lost 3 bases, J lost 0 bases, and 12 bases lay in between. The DNA for the CDR3 is TGTGCCAGCAGCCAGGGCGGGACCTCCTCCTACGAGCAGTACTTC. This encodes CASSQGGTSSYEQYF.

In its sample, this clonotype was seen many times. This chain connects TRBV5-1 to TRBJ1-1, with 11 bases that match TRBD1. The CDR3 covers 16 residues. Germline V gene sequence: CDR1 SGHRS, CDR2 YFSETQ. With V trimmed by 4 bases and J by 1 base, 6 bases remained unmatched. CDR3 nucleotide sequence: TGCGCCAGCAGCCCTAGGACAGGGGGCAGGAACACTGAAGCTTTCTTT. It encodes CASSPRTGGRNTEAFF.